This paragraph covers one TCR beta chain sequence. Sequenced by immunoSEQ multiplex PCR; TCRdb stores in-frame clones only, minus some. The profile shows approximately 220,000 clones, just over 90% of them singletons. Trimming left V 0 bases short and J 0 bases short, with 8 bases between. Germline assignment: CDR1 KGHSH and CDR2 LQKENI. This CDR3 has 15 residues. These data originate in a study of T cell responses to AZD1222 COVID-19 vaccine. This sample comprised peripheral blood, obtained on day 0 of MenACWY control vaccination. This clonotype was sampled from an adult in good health. The V and J genes are TRBV18 and TRBJ1-1; no clear D gene. The CDR3 nucleotides read TGTGCCAGCTCACCACCGGGGAGCATGAACACTGAAGCTTTCTTT. This codes for CASSPPGSMNTEAFF.